The 11 T cell receptor beta chains reported below all come from one sample, sequenced in a study of technical replicates of blood from a few donors (dated by TCRdb to 2016 to 2017). The library was generated by the immunoSEQ multiplex PCR assay. Drawn from immuneACCESS, this table holds only the in-frame rearrangements with V and J called that TCRdb kept. Clones are partly lost; checked studies trace under half to an unresolved V gene and leave the rest unexplained. This sample holds some 100,000 clones; under 96% were observed only once. The ten largest clones add up to over 0.2% of the sample. Sequencing used T cells isolated from PBMCs. Receptors originate from a human donor in good health.

This chain uses TRBV5-8 with TRBJ1-1; 7 positions match TRBD1. The V gene's germline CDR1 is SGHTS and CDR2 YDEGEE. The trim removed 4 bases at V and 0 bases at J, leaving 3 bases unmatched. The CDR3 totals 14 residues. CDR3 sequence (DNA): TGTGCCAGCAGCACGGGACAGCTGAACACTGAAGCTTTCTTT. Encoded protein: CASSTGQLNTEAFF.

J is TRBJ1-2 and V is TRBV5-8, with D possibly matching TRBD1 (6 bases). CDR3 length equals 14 residues. Per germline, CDR1 SGHTS and CDR2 YDEGEE. V dropped 3 bases and J dropped 4 bases, with 13 bases sitting between them. The CDR3 spells CASSSDSFTYGYTF. The CDR3 nucleotides are TGTGCCAGCAGCTCGGACAGTTTCACCTATGGCTACACCTTC.

This clone was observed a single time. This rearrangement joins TRBV9 to TRBJ2-1; D ambiguous. This CDR3 is built from 15 residues. Trimming shortened V by 0 bases and J by 1 base, and 8 bases separated the two germline ends. Germline V gives CDR1 SGDLS, CDR2 YYNGEE. CDR3 coding DNA: TGTGCCAGCAGCGTAGATGGGCTTTCCTACAATGAGCAGTTCTTC. Translation gives CASSVDGLSYNEQFF.

This chain connects TRBV5-1 to TRBJ2-5; no clear D. This CDR3 has 14 amino acids. The V gene's germline CDR1 is SGHRS and CDR2 YFSETQ. V was shortened by 0 bases and J by 1 base, with 7 bases between the two germline ends. The CDR3 protein is CASSLVGPQETQYF. The DNA of the CDR3 is TGCGCCAGCAGCTTGGTTGGCCCCCAAGAGACCCAGTACTTC.

The CDR3, as DNA: TGTGCCAGCAGCTCTCTAGCTTCCGGCTACGAGCAGTACTTC. Its translation: CASSSLASGYEQYF. This rearrangement joins TRBV7-9 to TRBJ2-7; possibly TRBD2 for D (5 bases). The CDR3 totals 14 residues. V lost 4 bases, J lost 3 bases, and 13 bases lay in between. CDR1 is SEHNR and CDR2 is FQNEAQ in the germline V gene (reference sequence).

This chain links TRBV6-5 with TRBJ2-1, with 11 bases lining up with TRBD2. The CDR3 consists of 15 residues. Per germline, CDR1 MNHEY and CDR2 SVGAGI. V shed 5 bases and J 6 bases; nucleotides not matched to a gene: 6. CDR3 protein: CASSGLAGGLNEQFF. CDR3 nucleotide sequence: TGTGCCAGCAGTGGGCTAGCGGGGGGCCTCAATGAGCAGTTCTTC.

The V gene is TRBV4-1, the J gene TRBJ1-5, with 8 nucleotides matching TRBD1. Germline V gene sequence: CDR1 MGHRA, CDR2 YSYEKL. Losses at the gene ends were 4 bases for V and 2 bases for J; bases not matched to a gene: 1. This CDR3 has 14 amino acids. CDR3 sequence: CASSRGQGNQPQHF. The CDR3 bases are TGCGCCAGCAGCCGGGGACAGGGCAATCAGCCCCAGCATTTT.

Only one count was recorded for this clone. The chain carries TRBV18 and TRBJ1-1, with D unclear. The CDR3 extends over 16 amino acids. Germline loops: CDR1 KGHSH, CDR2 LQKENI. V gave up 3 bases and J gave up 0 bases, with 14 bases separating them. CDR3 bases: TGTGCCAGCTCACCGGAGGCCGGCCTTTTGAACACTGAAGCTTTCTTT. Its protein is CASSPEAGLLNTEAFF.

The chain carries TRBV27 and TRBJ1-1, with D maybe TRBD1 (5 bases). The V gene's germline CDR1 is MNHEY and CDR2 SMNVEV (reference sequence). Trimming removed 2 bases at V and 0 bases at J, with 10 bases between. This CDR3 is 15 amino acids long. The DNA of the CDR3 is TGTGCCAGCAGTTTAGGACGGGGGTTGAACACTGAAGCTTTCTTT. This codes for CASSLGRGLNTEAFF.

V is TRBV28 and J is TRBJ2-7; TRBD1 matches 9 bases. The CDR3 has 15 amino acids. CDR1 is MDHEN, CDR2 SYDVKM, per germline. V trimming: 5 bases; J trimming: 0 bases; junction bases outside the gene matches: 5. CDR3 in amino acids: CASSPGTGSSYEQYF. Written as DNA, the CDR3 is TGTGCCAGCAGTCCGGGGACAGGGAGCTCCTACGAGCAGTACTTC. Full variable domain (outside the CDR3, taken from reference TRBV28 and TRBJ2-7): DVKVTQSSRYLVKRTGEKVFLECVQDMDHENMFWYRQDPGLGLRLIYFSYDVKMKEKGDIPEGYSVSREKKERFSLILESASTNQTSMYLCASSPGTGSSYEQYFGPGTRLTVT.

V usage is TRBV6-4 and J usage is TRBJ2-6, with TRBD1 matching 11 bases. Germline V gene sequence: CDR1 MRHNA, CDR2 SNTAGT. There are 18 residues in the CDR3. Trimming removed 6 bases from V and 1 base from J; junction bases left unmatched: 8. This chain's CDR3 is CASSPGGQGASGANVLTF. The CDR3 bases are TGTGCCAGCAGCCCCGGAGGACAGGGGGCATCTGGGGCCAACGTCCTGACTTTC.